This T cell receptor beta chain derives from a study of PD-1 blockade in classical Hodgkin lymphoma. At the level of the study: Patients were given intravenous nivolumab, 3 mg/kg, every 2 weeks. Study results and caveats: Complete responders started with a diversity level that resembled newly diagnosed patients at baseline. At C4D1, TCR diversity had climbed significantly for CD4+ cells, though not for CD8+ cells.

This clone was seen a handful of times. Its antigen remains unidentified. The ends were cut back, 5 bases at V and 12 bases at J, with 16 bases in the middle. Germline V gene sequence: CDR1 PRHDT, CDR2 FYEKMQ (reference sequence). The CDR3 totals 12 residues. In every patient, relapse followed autologous stem cell transplantation, while exposure to brentuximab vedotin differed. The table came from immunoSEQ multiplex PCR; TCRdb's copy has only in-frame clones and leaves some out. Seen here are about 62,000 clones, 88% observed once, and the top ten hold around 12%. The J gene is TRBJ1-2, the V gene TRBV13, with D tentatively TRBD1 (6 bases). Sequenced material: peripheral blood mononuclear cells (PBMCs), taken at baseline. The sequence came from a human donor with classical Hodgkin lymphoma. CDR3 region: CASSVGADYDTF. CDR3 DNA: TGTGCCAGCAGCGTGGGGGCTGACTACGACACCTTC.